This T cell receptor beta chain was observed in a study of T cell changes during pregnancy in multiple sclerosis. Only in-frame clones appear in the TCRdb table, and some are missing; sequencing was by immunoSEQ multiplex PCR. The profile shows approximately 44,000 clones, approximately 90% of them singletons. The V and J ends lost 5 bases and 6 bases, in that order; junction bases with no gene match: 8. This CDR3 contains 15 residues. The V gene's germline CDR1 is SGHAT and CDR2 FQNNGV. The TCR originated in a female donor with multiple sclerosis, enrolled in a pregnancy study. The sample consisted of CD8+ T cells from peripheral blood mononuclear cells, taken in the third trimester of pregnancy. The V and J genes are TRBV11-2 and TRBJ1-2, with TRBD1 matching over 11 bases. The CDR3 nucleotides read TGTGCCAGCAGCGACAGGACAGGGGGCGCGAATGGCTACACCTTC. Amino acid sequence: CASSDRTGGANGYTF.